The 19 T cell receptor beta chains below come from one sample, sequenced in a study of early T cells in non-severe SARS-CoV-2 infection. TCRdb re-derived calls from the 5' RACE reads in MiXCR, one entry per CDR3 protein. This sample has 30,000 to 35,000 distinct CDR3 sequences, with roughly 6.6% found just once. The sample consisted of whole blood, taken at baseline. These receptors were obtained from an adult who was a healthcare worker with PCR-confirmed SARS-CoV-2 infection or an uninfected control (not recorded which).

This clonotype was counted ten times or more. J is TRBJ2-1 and V is TRBV4-2; TRBD2 matches 9 bases. The germline V gene encodes CDR1 LGHNA and CDR2 YNFKEQ. This CDR3 comprises 16 residues. J was trimmed by 7 bases and V by 0 bases; bases with no gene match: 7. Here the CDR3 DNA reads TGTGCCAGCAGCCAAGATATGGGACTAGCCTCGAATGAGCAGTTCTTC. This translates into CASSQDMGLASNEQFF.

The chain links TRBV28 to TRBJ2-7; 11 bases line up with TRBD2. The junction had 8 bases not matched to a gene; V was cut back by 5 bases and J by 5 bases. CDR1 and CDR2 (germline): MDHEN, SYDVKM. The CDR3 contains 15 residues. The CDR3 reads CASSPTLAGGNEQYV. The CDR3 nucleotides are TGTGCCAGCAGTCCGACGCTAGCGGGAGGTAACGAGCAGTACGTC.

Regarding this clonotype: Possible read error: a much larger clone is one base away. V gene TRBV16 combines with J gene TRBJ1-6, with D perhaps matching TRBD1 (6 bases). Germline-derived CDR1 and CDR2 are KGHSY and FQNENV. The CDR3 extends over 13 amino acids. CDR3 amino acids: CASSQNRDSSLHF. The CDR3 DNA is TGTGCCAGCAGCCAGAACAGGGATTCATCCCTCCACTTT.

The J gene is TRBJ2-1, the V gene TRBV12-3 or TRBV12-4; the match to TRBD2 covers 9 bases. V was pared by 5 bases and J by 10 bases, with 9 bases of the junction left unmatched. The length of the CDR3 is 14 residues. DNA of the CDR3: TGTGCCAGCAGTCCCGGGGCTAGCGGGACAGAGCAGTTCTTC. Its translation: CASSPGASGTEQFF.

This clonotype was detected ten times or more. The gene calls are TRBV18 and TRBJ1-6; D call uncertain. The V gene's germline CDR1 is KGHSH and CDR2 LQKENI. CDR3 length: 16 residues. V gave up 1 base and J gave up 0 bases, with 7 bases separating them. CDR3 protein: CASSPRSSSYNSPLHF. As DNA, the CDR3 is TGTGCCAGCTCACCACGGTCTAGCTCCTATAATTCACCCCTCCACTTT.

The rearrangement uses TRBV20-1 and TRBJ2-5; TRBD2 matches 8 bases. Per germline, CDR1 DFQATT and CDR2 SNEGSKA (reference sequence). The CDR3 covers 16 residues. Unmatched junction bases numbered 6, after V lost 0 bases and J lost 0 bases. The CDR3 here is CSARDGYSGDQETQYF. The CDR3 coding sequence is TGCAGTGCTAGAGATGGGTATAGCGGGGACCAAGAGACCCAGTACTTC.

This clonotype was seen repeatedly, ten times or more. The chain links TRBV12-3 or TRBV12-4 to TRBJ1-6; possible D gene TRBD1, 6 bases. This CDR3 is built from 14 residues. V lost 6 bases and J lost 3, with 9 bases in between. The CDR3 nucleotides read TGTGCCAGCAGATCGGACAGCTATAATTCACCCCTCCACTTT. As protein: CASRSDSYNSPLHF.

This clonotype was counted at least ten times. This chain joins TRBV9 and TRBJ1-5, with D unclear. Germline CDR1 is SGDLS and CDR2 is YYNGEE. Trimming removed 0 bases from V and 2 bases from J, with 3 bases in between. The CDR3 runs to 13 residues. CDR3 sequence reads: CASSVDGNQPQHF. Here the CDR3 DNA reads TGTGCCAGCAGCGTAGACGGCAATCAGCCCCAGCATTTT.

In its sample, this clonotype was seen a few times. The chain carries TRBV20-1 and TRBJ1-3; D call uncertain. CDR1 and CDR2 (germline): DFQATT, SNEGSKA (reference sequence). V shed 1 base and J shed 0 bases, with 10 bases lying between them. The CDR3 spans 15 residues. The CDR3 spells CSARVGQPSGNTIYF. CDR3 coding DNA: TGCAGTGCTAGAGTAGGGCAACCCTCTGGAAACACCATATATTTT.

This clonotype was counted at least ten times. The CDR3 reads CASSLDSSLVGELFF. The CDR3 DNA follows: TGTGCCAGCAGCTTAGATTCCTCGCTTGTGGGGGAGCTGTTTTTT. V and J are TRBV11-2 and TRBJ2-2; D unclear. Germline loops: CDR1 SGHAT, CDR2 FQNNGV. Trimming cost V 0 bases and J 8 bases, with 13 bases left between them. The CDR3 spans 15 residues.

V is TRBV7-8 and J is TRBJ2-7; 7 positions agree with TRBD1. In germline, CDR1 is SGHVS, CDR2 FQNEAQ. With 5 bases clipped from V and 3 bases from J, the junction kept 1 base outside the gene matches. This CDR3 has 12 residues. The CDR3 region is CASSDRVYEQYV. Here the CDR3 DNA reads TGTGCCAGCAGCGACAGGGTCTACGAGCAGTACGTC.

This rearrangement joins TRBV6-1 to TRBJ2-2; D gene unclear. V lost 7 bases, J lost 5 bases, and 14 bases lay in between. Per the germline V gene, CDR1 is MNHNS and CDR2 is SASEGT. CDR3 size: 14 residues. CDR3: CASMFGSQTGELFF. The DNA for the CDR3 is TGTGCCAGCATGTTCGGATCACAGACCGGGGAGCTGTTTTTT.

This clonotype was detected a few times. The rearrangement uses TRBV24-1 and TRBJ2-1; TRBD2 aligns across 10 bases. Germline trimming cut 4 bases from V and 0 bases from J; bases unmatched to any gene: 5. Germline V gives CDR1 KGHDR, CDR2 SFDVKD. CDR3 length: 17 amino acids. CDR3 nucleotides: TGTGCCACCAGTGAAAGGACTAGCGGAAGCTCCTACAATGAGCAGTTCTTC. This codes for CATSERTSGSSYNEQFF.

This chain uses TRBV6-2 or TRBV6-3 with TRBJ2-1, with D possibly being TRBD2 (6 bases). Deletions cut 6 bases from V and 6 bases from J, with 18 bases between. Germline CDR1 is MNHEY and CDR2 is SVGEGT. CDR3 length equals 15 residues. CDR3 residues: CASRKGLGKGNEQFF. DNA for the CDR3: TGTGCCAGCAGGAAGGGACTCGGAAAGGGCAATGAGCAGTTCTTC.

This clonotype has only a few counts. The chain links TRBV25-1 to TRBJ2-2; D might be TRBD1 (5 bases). Between the trimmed V and J ends, which lost 0 bases and 5 bases, there was a span of 16 bases. Germline V lookup: CDR1 MGHDK, CDR2 SYGVNS. The CDR3 runs 17 residues. DNA for the CDR3: TGTGCCAGCAGTGAATACGAACGTGGAAGGGGAACCGGGGAGCTGTTTTTT. This encodes CASSEYERGRGTGELFF.

This clonotype is medium-sized. The V and J genes are TRBV29-1 and TRBJ1-2; D remains unclear. The germline gives CDR1 SQVTM, CDR2 ANQGSEA. This CDR3 comprises 12 residues. The V and J ends lost 0 bases and 3 bases respectively, with 5 bases between them. CDR3 sequence (DNA): TGCAGCGTTGAAGAACAAGACTATGGCTACACCTTC. It encodes CSVEEQDYGYTF.

This clonotype has more than one count but fewer than ten. The V and J genes are TRBV27 and TRBJ2-1; 13 positions agree with TRBD2. V trimming: 4 bases; J trimming: 4 bases; junction bases outside the gene matches: 4. This CDR3 spans 16 amino acids. Looked up from germline, CDR1 is MNHEY and CDR2 is SMNVEV (reference sequence). The CDR3 region is CASSSGTSGTYNEQFF. CDR3 nucleotide sequence: TGTGCCAGCAGTTCCGGGACTAGCGGGACGTACAATGAGCAGTTCTTC.

This clonotype occurred many times. The chain links TRBV7-3 to TRBJ2-1, with 7 positions matching TRBD2. V shed 0 bases, J shed 10 bases, and the junction held 3 bases outside the gene matches. The CDR3 sequence is 13 residues long. CDR1 SGHTA and CDR2 FQGTGA come from the germline V gene. CDR3 sequence reads: CASSLTGGREQFF. Written as DNA, the CDR3 is TGTGCCAGCAGCTTAACAGGCGGGAGAGAGCAGTTCTTC. Variable domain in full (rest from reference TRBV7-3 and TRBJ2-1): GAGVSQTPSNKVTEKGKYVELRCDPISGHTALYWYRQSLGQGPEFLIYFQGTGAADDSGLPNDRFFAVRPEGSVSTLKIQRTERGDSAVYLCASSLTGGREQFFGPGTRLTVL.

This clonotype was observed many times. The genes are TRBV20-1 and TRBJ2-1, with 7 bases fitting TRBD2. The CDR3 totals 14 residues. The trim removed 0 bases at V and 5 bases at J, leaving 4 bases unmatched. Germline-derived CDR1 and CDR2 are DFQATT and SNEGSKA (reference sequence). CDR3 DNA sequence: TGCAGTGCTAGAGATGGGGGACTAAACAATGAGCAGTTCTTC. It specifies CSARDGGLNNEQFF.